What follows is one TCR beta chain and its context. In the authors' workflow: Estimation of nucleated cell counts was performed using reference gene primer amplification. Only in-frame clones appear in the TCRdb table, and some are missing; sequencing was by immunoSEQ multiplex PCR. That table gives V, J and clone size, and the DNA gave D and trimming. Of about 160,000 clones listed, roughly 87% were seen once; the top ten hold more than 6.5%. These data come from a study of blood T cell repertoires in COVID-19. About the research overall: COVID-19 samples, acute and convalescent, were from the United States, Italy and Spain.

The CDR3 consists of 14 residues. CDR1 SGHTA and CDR2 FQGNSA come from the germline V gene. Trimming removed 4 bases at V and 2 bases at J, with 12 bases between. Grouping used clinical history reported by participants in a survey and questionnaire. V gene TRBV7-2 combines with J gene TRBJ2-7; weak D call: TRBD2 (6 bases). The source material was PBMCs or T cells enriched from blood (not recorded which). This TCR was recovered from a woman in her 50s who had recovered from COVID-19. The chain's CDR3 is CASSSPGETYEQYF. The CDR3 bases are TGTGCCAGCAGCTCCCCGGGAGAAACCTACGAGCAGTACTTC.